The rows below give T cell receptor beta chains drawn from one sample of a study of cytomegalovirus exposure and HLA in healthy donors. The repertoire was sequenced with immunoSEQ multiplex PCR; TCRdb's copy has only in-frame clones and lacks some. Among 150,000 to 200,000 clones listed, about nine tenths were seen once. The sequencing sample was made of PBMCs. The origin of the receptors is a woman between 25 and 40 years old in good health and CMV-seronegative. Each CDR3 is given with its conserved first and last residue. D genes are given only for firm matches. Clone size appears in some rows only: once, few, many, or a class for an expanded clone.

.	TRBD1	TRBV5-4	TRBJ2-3	TGTGCCACCGGGACAGACCTCACAGATACGCAGTATTTT	CATGTDLTDTQYF
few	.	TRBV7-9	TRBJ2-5	TGTGCCAGCAGCTTAGTGGTGTACCAAGAGACCCAGTACTTC	CASSLVVYQETQYF
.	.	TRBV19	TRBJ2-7	TGTGCCAGTAGTACCTTGACGACGACAGGACAAAACGAGCAGTACTTC	CASSTLTTTGQNEQYF
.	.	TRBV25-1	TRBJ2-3	TGTGCCAGCTACTTCCGGGGCACAGATACGCAGTATTTT	CASYFRGTDTQYF
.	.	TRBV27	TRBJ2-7	TGTGCCAGCAACACCCGGGACATGGCTATCGGCGAGCAGTACTTC	CASNTRDMAIGEQYF
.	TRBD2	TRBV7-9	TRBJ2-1	TGTGCCAGCAGCTTATCAGCGGGAGGGTGGGATGAGCAGTTCTTC	CASSLSAGGWDEQFF
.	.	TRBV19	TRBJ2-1	TGTGCCAGTAGTATCGCTTGGGAGCAGTTCTTC	CASSIAWEQFF
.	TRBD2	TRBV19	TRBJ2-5	TGTGCCAGTAGTATAGGGACTAGCGGGGGAGGTGAAGAGACCCAGTACTTC	CASSIGTSGGGEETQYF
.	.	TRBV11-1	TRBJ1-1	TGTGCCAGCAGCTTTGAATTTGGGGGAACAATGAACACTGAAGCTTTCTTT	CASSFEFGGTMNTEAFF
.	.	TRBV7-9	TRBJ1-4	TGTGCCAGCAGCCCAGGGGATTCGGGGTTGGGAGAAAAACTGTTTTTT	CASSPGDSGLGEKLFF
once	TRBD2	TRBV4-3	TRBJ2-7	TGCGCCAGCAGCCAAGGGGGGACTAGCGGGGCCTACGAGCAGTACTTC	CASSQGGTSGAYEQYF
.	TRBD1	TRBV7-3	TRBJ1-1	TGTGCCAGCAGCCCACTCCCGGGACAGGGGGAGAACACTGAAGCTTTCTTT	CASSPLPGQGENTEAFF
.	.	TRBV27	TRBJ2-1	TGTGCCAGCAGTGGGGGGCCTCTCAATGAGCAGTTCTTC	CASSGGPLNEQFF
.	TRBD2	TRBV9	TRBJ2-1	TGTGCCAGCAGCGCCGGGACTAGCCCGAATGAGCAGTTCTTC	CASSAGTSPNEQFF
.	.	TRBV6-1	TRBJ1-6	TGTGCCAGCAGTGTAATTTCACCCCTCCACTTT	CASSVISPLHF
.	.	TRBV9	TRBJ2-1	TGTGCCAGCAGCGTGCCGGACTCTTACAATGAGCAGTTCTTC	CASSVPDSYNEQFF
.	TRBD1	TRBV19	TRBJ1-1	TGTGCCAGTAGTCCCGGGAGGGGGCTGGGAACTGAAGCTTTCTTT	CASSPGRGLGTEAFF
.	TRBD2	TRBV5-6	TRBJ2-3	TGTGCCAGCAGCTCACGGGGGGACCCCACAGATACGCAGTATTTT	CASSSRGDPTDTQYF
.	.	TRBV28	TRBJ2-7	TGTGCCAGCAGTTCCCGAGGACTCGGCGAGCAGTACTTC	CASSSRGLGEQYF
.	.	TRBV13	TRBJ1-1	TGTGCCAGCAGCTTAGGTGGACGTGAAGCTTTCTTT	CASSLGGREAFF
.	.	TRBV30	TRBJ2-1	TGTGCCTGGAATACAAATACAGGCTCCTACAATGAGCAGTTCTTC	CAWNTNTGSYNEQFF
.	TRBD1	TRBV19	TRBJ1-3	TGTGCCAGTAGTATATTTACCACAGGGGGTTTAAAGACGATGATCGGAAACACCATATATTTT	CASSIFTTGGLKTMIGNTIYF
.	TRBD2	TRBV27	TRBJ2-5	TGTGCCAGCAGACTTTACCCGGGACTAGGGTCCCAAGAGACCCAGTACTTC	CASRLYPGLGSQETQYF
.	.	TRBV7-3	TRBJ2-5	TGTGCCAGCAGCCCCACCCCCGGGCCTGAAGAGACCCAGTACTTC	CASSPTPGPEETQYF
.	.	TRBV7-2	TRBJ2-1	TGTGCCAGCAGAGGTTACAATGAGCAGTTCTTC	CASRGYNEQFF
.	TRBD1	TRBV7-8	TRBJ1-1	TGTGCCAGCAGCTTAGCCTACAGGGGGGACCCTGAAGCTTTCTTT	CASSLAYRGDPEAFF